The 32 T cell receptor beta chains given below trace back to one sample, sequenced in a study of cytomegalovirus exposure and HLA in healthy donors. A multiplex PCR was run with 60 Vbeta primers and 13 Jbeta primers. Using immunoSEQ multiplex PCR, the repertoire was profiled, and TCRdb retains in-frame clones only, with some absent. Of 250,000 to 350,000 clones in the sample, 75% to 90% were seen once. The sequencing input was PBMCs. The source is a girl aged 2 to 9 in good health and CMV-seronegative.

The chain carries TRBV7-8 and TRBJ1-5, with D possibly TRBD1 on 5 matching bases. Germline V CDR1 and CDR2: SGHVS, FQNEAQ. Trimming left V 0 bases short and J 0 bases short, with 6 bases between. The CDR3 loop spans 15 amino acids. The CDR3 DNA is TGTGCCAGCAGCTTAGCAGACAGTAGCAATCAGCCCCAGCATTTT. Protein sequence: CASSLADSSNQPQHF.

The chain employs TRBV30 and TRBJ1-6; D is unclear. Trimming removed 0 bases at V and 8 bases at J, with 14 bases between. Looked up from germline, CDR1 is GTSNPN and CDR2 is SVGIG (reference sequence). The CDR3 spans 15 residues. The DNA for the CDR3 is TGTGCCTGGAGTGTACTGAACAGTTACTATTCACCCCTCCACTTT. Translation: CAWSVLNSYYSPLHF.

The rearrangement links TRBV5-4 to TRBJ1-2; TRBD1 is a possible D gene (6 bases). This CDR3 spans 15 amino acids. Trimming took off 4 bases at V and 4 bases at J, with 17 bases between the two ends. Per germline, CDR1 SGHNT and CDR2 YYREEE (reference sequence). CDR3 in DNA: TGTGCCAGCAGCCCGGGGGGCGTCGGCAGCTATGGCTACACCTTC. This codes for CASSPGGVGSYGYTF.

The chain carries TRBV13 and TRBJ1-1, with TRBD1 matching 8 bases. V was pared by 5 bases and J by 1 base, with 3 bases of the junction left unmatched. Germline lookup yields CDR1 PRHDT and CDR2 FYEKMQ (reference sequence). This CDR3 has 14 residues. In nucleotides, the CDR3 is TGTGCCAGCAGCCCACAGGGGGAGAACACTGAAGCTTTCTTT. Amino acid sequence: CASSPQGENTEAFF.

The CDR3 DNA reads TGTGCCAGCACTCCCGGACAGGGGGGCAATCAGCCCCAGCATTTT. Its translation: CASTPGQGGNQPQHF. V gene TRBV2 combines with J gene TRBJ1-5, with 10 bases fitting TRBD1. The V segment lost 7 bases and the J segment 2 bases; nucleotides outside the gene matches: 5. This CDR3 spans 15 amino acids. Germline V gene sequence: CDR1 SNHLY, CDR2 FYNNEI.

The J gene is TRBJ2-2, the V gene TRBV9, with D possibly matching TRBD2 (5 bases). This CDR3 spans 16 amino acids. Trimming stripped 0 bases from V and 0 bases from J, with 9 bases between. CDR1 SGDLS and CDR2 YYNGEE come from the germline V gene. The CDR3 region is CASSVATGTNTGELFF. CDR3 coding DNA: TGTGCCAGCAGCGTAGCTACGGGGACGAACACCGGGGAGCTGTTTTTT.

Only one count was recorded for this clone. The chain recombines TRBV19 with TRBJ2-7; TRBD2 is a possible D gene (7 bases). The CDR3 runs to 16 residues. Between the trimmed V and J ends, which lost 5 bases and 4 bases, there was a span of 21 bases. The germline V gene has CDR1 LNHDA and CDR2 SQIVND (reference sequence). The chain's CDR3 is CASSPRGDTLTYEQYF. The CDR3 coding sequence is TGTGCCAGTAGTCCCCGGGGGGACACTCTTACGTACGAGCAGTACTTC.

This clone was detected once. The chain carries TRBV7-2 and TRBJ2-7; 14 nucleotides match TRBD2. V gave up 4 bases and J gave up 12 bases; unmatched junction bases: 5. The CDR3 length is 13 residues. CDR1 and CDR2 (germline): SGHTA, FQGNSA. CDR3 DNA sequence: TGTGCCAGCAGCTCGGGACTAGCGGGAGTTGTGTACTTC. Protein: CASSSGLAGVVYF.

This chain joins TRBV30 and TRBJ2-7; D gene ambiguous. From germline, CDR1 is GTSNPN and CDR2 SVGIG (reference sequence). V was clipped by 0 bases and J by 4 bases, with 4 bases between them. The CDR3 is 11 residues long. CDR3 sequence (DNA): TGTGCCTGGAGTGTACTGTACGAGCAGTACTTC. This translates into CAWSVLYEQYF.

The chain uses TRBV19 and TRBJ1-2, with 12 bases aligning to TRBD1. Germline assignment: CDR1 LNHDA and CDR2 SQIVND (reference sequence). V gave up 5 bases and J gave up 6 bases; unmatched junction bases: 10. This CDR3 is 16 amino acids long. Written as DNA, the CDR3 is TGTGCCAGTAGTGCCGGGACAGGGGGCGCATCCGATGGCTACACCTTC. It is translated as CASSAGTGGASDGYTF.

This clone was seen just once. Lacking the conserved final phenylalanine or tryptophan, this CDR3 likely reflects a read error. The rearrangement uses TRBV4-1 and TRBJ1-2; 8 bases align to TRBD1. CDR1 and CDR2 from the germline V gene are MGHRA and YSYEKL. Germline trimming cut 4 bases from V and 5 bases from J; bases unmatched to any gene: 6. The CDR3 is made up of 14 amino acids. CDR3 sequence: CASSPDRGAYGYTL. The CDR3 DNA reads as TGCGCCAGCAGCCCAGACAGGGGAGCTTATGGCTACACCCTC.

V and J are TRBV7-9 and TRBJ2-2; the match to TRBD1 covers 10 bases. The V gene's germline CDR1 is SEHNR and CDR2 FQNEAQ (reference sequence). The CDR3 is 16 amino acids. V trimming: 7 bases; J trimming: 7 bases; junction bases outside the gene matches: 12. DNA of the CDR3: TGTGCCAGCAACCCCGACAGGGGGCTTAGGATCGGGGAGCTGTTTTTT. Protein: CASNPDRGLRIGELFF.

The genes are TRBV9 and TRBJ1-5; unclear D gene. Trimming stripped 3 bases from V and 2 bases from J, with 15 bases between. This CDR3 contains 16 residues. Germline CDR1 SGDLS, CDR2 YYNGEE. The CDR3 bases are TGTGCCAGCAGCGGCTTGAGCGGGCGAGGCAATCAGCCCCAGCATTTT. This gives the protein CASSGLSGRGNQPQHF.

This rearrangement joins TRBV28 to TRBJ1-1, with D maybe TRBD1 (6 bases). There are 16 residues in the CDR3. V lost 6 bases and J 4 bases, leaving 21 bases between the germline ends. Per the germline V gene, CDR1 is MDHEN and CDR2 is SYDVKM. The CDR3 DNA follows: TGTGCCAGCAGCCCCCCGGGCAGGGGAAGCGGCACTGAAGCTTTCTTT. Its protein is CASSPPGRGSGTEAFF.

V is TRBV13 and J is TRBJ2-1; the match to TRBD1 covers 7 bases. V shed 5 bases and J 4 bases; nucleotides not matched to a gene: 2. Germline V gives CDR1 PRHDT, CDR2 FYEKMQ (reference sequence). The CDR3 contains 13 residues. The CDR3 bases are TGTGCCAGCAGCCCGGGACAGTACAATGAGCAGTTCTTC. This codes for CASSPGQYNEQFF. The entire variable domain, with the rest obtained from reference TRBV13 and TRBJ2-1, is as follows: AAGVIQSPRHLIKEKRETATLKCYPIPRHDTVYWYQQGPGQDPQFLISFYEKMQSDKGSIPDRFSAQQFSDYHSELNMSSLELGDSALYFCASSPGQYNEQFFGPGTRLTVL.

The V and J genes are TRBV28 and TRBJ2-2; D is unresolved. Germline V CDR1 and CDR2: MDHEN, SYDVKM. The CDR3 totals 17 residues. V gave up 1 base and J gave up 4 bases, with 16 bases separating them. In nucleotides, the CDR3 is TGTGCCAGCAGTTTATTGGTGTCCCGAGCCGGCACCGGGGAGCTGTTTTTT. Translation gives CASSLLVSRAGTGELFF.

This clone was detected only a few times. The chain is built from TRBV5-1 and TRBJ2-1; 10 bases align to TRBD2. V shed 4 bases and J 10 bases; nucleotides not matched to a gene: 14. Germline V lookup: CDR1 SGHRS, CDR2 YFSETQ. CDR3 length: 16 amino acids. CDR3 loop: CASSLRTSGQRGEQFF. CDR3 nucleotides: TGCGCCAGCAGCCTCCGGACTAGCGGACAGAGGGGAGAGCAGTTCTTC.

This chain uses TRBV6-1 with TRBJ2-7, with D unclear. The V end was cut by 1 base, the J end by 3 bases, with 13 bases between. The CDR3 has 15 residues. Germline values: CDR1 MNHNS, CDR2 SASEGT. The CDR3 DNA is TGTGCCAGCAGTGAAGTTCTCCTAGGATTCTACGAGCAGTACTTC. Translation gives CASSEVLLGFYEQYF.

This clone was recorded once. V gene TRBV10-3 combines with J gene TRBJ1-2; a possible D gene is TRBD1 (5 bases). Germline V gene lookup returns CDR1 ENHRY and CDR2 SYGVKD. The CDR3 has 12 residues. CDR3 protein: CAAGLKRYGYTF. CDR3 nucleotides: TGTGCGGCAGGGCTAAAGAGATATGGCTACACCTTC.

This clone was detected only once. The V and J genes are TRBV7-9 and TRBJ1-4; TRBD1 might be the D (6 bases). CDR3 length: 15 amino acids. Trimming took 5 bases from V and 8 from J, leaving 18 bases between them. The germline V gene has CDR1 SEHNR and CDR2 FQNEAQ (reference sequence). The CDR3 spells CASSPVGGLGEKLFF. The CDR3 DNA reads TGTGCCAGCAGCCCCGTAGGGGGTTTGGGGGAAAAACTGTTTTTT. The complete variable domain, with remaining parts taken from reference TRBV7-9 and TRBJ1-4, reads DTGVSQNPRHKITKRGQNVTFRCDPISEHNRLYWYRQTLGQGPEFLTYFQNEAQLEKSRLLSDRFSAERPKGSFSTLEIQRTEQGDSAMYLCASSPVGGLGEKLFFGSGTQLSVL.

This sequence joins TRBV5-4 and TRBJ1-1, with 7 bases aligning to TRBD1. Germline values: CDR1 SGHNT, CDR2 YYREEE (reference sequence). The CDR3 totals 16 residues. V lost 4 bases, J lost 4 bases, and 13 bases stayed unmatched. The CDR3 here is CASSLRPGQKTTEAFF. CDR3 DNA sequence: TGTGCCAGCAGCCTCCGACCGGGACAGAAAACCACTGAAGCTTTCTTT.

This clone was picked up a small number of times. The rearrangement joins TRBV4-1 to TRBJ2-2, with 14 bases aligning to TRBD2. The CDR3 covers 17 residues. With V trimmed by 4 bases and J by 3 bases, 4 bases remained unmatched. Germline V gene lookup returns CDR1 MGHRA and CDR2 YSYEKL. In nucleotides, the CDR3 is TGCGCCAGCAGCCTACGGACTAGCGGGGGGCACACCGGGGAGCTGTTTTTT. Its protein product is CASSLRTSGGHTGELFF.

The V call is TRBV28, the J call TRBJ2-1; 8 nucleotides line up with TRBD2. The CDR3 sequence is 16 residues long. Germline loops: CDR1 MDHEN, CDR2 SYDVKM. Trimming cost V 2 bases and J 5 bases; bases outside gene matches: 8. The CDR3 nucleotides read TGTGCCAGCAGTTTACCCGGGAGGGGTTCGAACAATGAGCAGTTCTTC. Protein: CASSLPGRGSNNEQFF.

This clone was seen a handful of times. The chain carries TRBV2 and TRBJ2-1; TRBD2 might be the D (6 bases). The V end lost 4 bases, the J end lost 9 bases, and 10 bases lay between the germline ends. The CDR3 has 12 amino acids. CDR1 and CDR2 from the germline V gene are SNHLY and FYNNEI. CDR3 in DNA: TGTGCCAGCAGTGCCCGGGAGCCTGAGCAGTTCTTC. Its translation: CASSAREPEQFF. The variable domain in full, completed from reference TRBV2 and TRBJ2-1, reads EPEVTQTPSHQVTQMGQEVILRCVPISNHLYFYWYRQILGQKVEFLVSFYNNEISEKSEIFDDQFSVERPDGSNFTLKIRSTKLEDSAMYFCASSAREPEQFFGPGTRLTVL.

This rearrangement joins TRBV7-9 to TRBJ1-3; 11 nucleotides agree with TRBD1. CDR3 length equals 18 residues. The junction had 16 bases not matched to a gene; V was cut back by 5 bases and J by 7 bases. Germline CDR1 and CDR2: SEHNR and FQNEAQ (reference sequence). The CDR3 DNA follows: TGTGCCAGCAGCCCCGGACAGGGGGCTAACTTTTTCCGGAACACCATATATTTT. It specifies CASSPGQGANFFRNTIYF.

The CDR3 DNA reads TGTGCCAGCAGTTTATCGAGCAGGAAGGGCTACACCTTC. Protein product: CASSLSSRKGYTF. The chain joins TRBV27 to TRBJ1-2; no firm D call. The germline V gene has CDR1 MNHEY and CDR2 SMNVEV (reference sequence). V lost 0 bases to trimming and J lost 8 bases, with 10 bases between them. The CDR3 has 13 amino acids.

The chain links TRBV6-4 to TRBJ2-6, with TRBD1 as a possible D gene (5 bases). Germline lookup yields CDR1 MRHNA and CDR2 SNTAGT. The CDR3 consists of 17 residues. V lost 10 bases, J lost 2 bases, and 21 bases lay in between. This CDR3 is CAKPSGPPLAGANVLTF. The CDR3 bases are TGTGCCAAACCCTCAGGGCCTCCCCTTGCTGGGGCCAACGTCCTGACTTTC.

This chain links TRBV6-5 with TRBJ2-7, with 12 bases identical to TRBD2. The CDR3 consists of 14 residues. Germline V CDR1 and CDR2: MNHEY, SVGAGI. J was trimmed by 4 bases and V by 5 bases; bases with no gene match: 3. The CDR3 region is CASSRLAGEYEQYF. The CDR3 DNA reads as TGTGCCAGCAGTCGACTAGCGGGAGAGTACGAGCAGTACTTC.

The chain joins TRBV28 to TRBJ1-1; possibly TRBD1 for D (5 bases). Germline V gene sequence: CDR1 MDHEN, CDR2 SYDVKM. CDR3 length equals 16 residues. V was cut by 1 base and J by 5 bases, with 17 bases left in between. The CDR3 loop is CASSLFPLGGRTEAFF. The CDR3 nucleotides are TGTGCCAGCAGTTTATTCCCTCTGGGGGGGAGAACTGAAGCTTTCTTT. The full variable domain, completed using reference TRBV28 and TRBJ1-1, is DVKVTQSSRYLVKRTGEKVFLECVQDMDHENMFWYRQDPGLGLRLIYFSYDVKMKEKGDIPEGYSVSREKKERFSLILESASTNQTSMYLCASSLFPLGGRTEAFFGQGTRLTVV.

This chain links TRBV5-4 with TRBJ2-1; 7 bases match TRBD2. The trim removed 0 bases at V and 5 bases at J, leaving 5 bases unmatched. The CDR3 runs 15 residues. The germline V gene encodes CDR1 SGHNT and CDR2 YYREEE (reference sequence). CDR3 sequence (DNA): TGTGCCAGCAGCTTGGTCGCGGGGGATAACAATGAGCAGTTCTTC. Translated: CASSLVAGDNNEQFF.

The genes are TRBV28 and TRBJ2-7; D is unclear. Germline loops: CDR1 MDHEN, CDR2 SYDVKM. With 5 bases removed from V and 2 bases from J, the gap between germline ends came to 4 bases. The CDR3 is 11 amino acids. The DNA for the CDR3 is TGTGCCAGCAGTGTCGCCTACGAGCAGTACTTC. It encodes CASSVAYEQYF.

The gene calls are TRBV27 and TRBJ2-7, with 7 bases that match TRBD1. V lost 3 bases to trimming and J lost 7 bases; unmatched junction nucleotides: 6. Per germline, CDR1 MNHEY and CDR2 SMNVEV (reference sequence). This CDR3 has 13 residues. This CDR3 is CASSLRQGWEQYF. The CDR3 nucleotides are TGTGCCAGCAGTTTGAGACAGGGTTGGGAGCAGTACTTC.